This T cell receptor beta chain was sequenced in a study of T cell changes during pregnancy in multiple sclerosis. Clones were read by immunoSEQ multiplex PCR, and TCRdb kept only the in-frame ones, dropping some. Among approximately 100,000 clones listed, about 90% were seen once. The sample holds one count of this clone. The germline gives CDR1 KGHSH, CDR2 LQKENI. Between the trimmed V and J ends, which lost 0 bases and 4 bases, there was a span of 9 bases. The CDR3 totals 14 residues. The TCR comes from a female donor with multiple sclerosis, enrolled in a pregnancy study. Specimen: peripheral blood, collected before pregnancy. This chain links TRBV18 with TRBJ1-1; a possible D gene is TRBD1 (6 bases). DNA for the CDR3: TGTGCCAGCTCACCACCGGGACAATTCACTGAAGCTTTCTTT. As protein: CASSPPGQFTEAFF.